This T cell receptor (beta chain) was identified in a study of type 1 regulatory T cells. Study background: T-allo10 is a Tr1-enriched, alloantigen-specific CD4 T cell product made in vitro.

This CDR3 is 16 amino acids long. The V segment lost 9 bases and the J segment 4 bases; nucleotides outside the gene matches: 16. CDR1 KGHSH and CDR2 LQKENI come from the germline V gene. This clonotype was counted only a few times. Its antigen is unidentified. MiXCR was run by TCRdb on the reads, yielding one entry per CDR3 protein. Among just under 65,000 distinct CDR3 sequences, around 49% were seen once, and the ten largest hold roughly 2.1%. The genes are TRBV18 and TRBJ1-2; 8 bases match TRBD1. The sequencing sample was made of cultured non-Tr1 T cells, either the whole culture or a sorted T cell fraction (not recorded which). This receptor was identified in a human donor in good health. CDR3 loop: CASSNIGTGFGYGYTF. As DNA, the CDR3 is TGTGCCAGTTCCAATATCGGGACAGGATTTGGCTATGGCTACACCTTC.